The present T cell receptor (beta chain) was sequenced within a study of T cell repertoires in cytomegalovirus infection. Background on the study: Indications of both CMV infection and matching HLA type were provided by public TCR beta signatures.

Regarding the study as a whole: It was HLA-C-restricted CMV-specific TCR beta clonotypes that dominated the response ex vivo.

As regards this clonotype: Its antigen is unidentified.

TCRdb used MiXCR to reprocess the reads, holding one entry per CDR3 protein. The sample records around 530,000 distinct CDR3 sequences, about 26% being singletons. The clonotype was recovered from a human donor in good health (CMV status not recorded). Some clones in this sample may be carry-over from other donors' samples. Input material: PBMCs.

The CDR3 reads CASSKPTGTSGTDTQYF. The CDR3 coding sequence is TGTGCCAGCAGCAAACCCACCGGGACTAGCGGCACAGATACGCAGTATTTT. The J gene is TRBJ2-3, the V gene TRBV27, with 10 bases identical to TRBD2. From germline, CDR1 is MNHEY and CDR2 SMNVEV (reference sequence). This CDR3 comprises 17 residues. Trimming removed 6 bases from V and 1 base from J; junction bases left unmatched: 10.